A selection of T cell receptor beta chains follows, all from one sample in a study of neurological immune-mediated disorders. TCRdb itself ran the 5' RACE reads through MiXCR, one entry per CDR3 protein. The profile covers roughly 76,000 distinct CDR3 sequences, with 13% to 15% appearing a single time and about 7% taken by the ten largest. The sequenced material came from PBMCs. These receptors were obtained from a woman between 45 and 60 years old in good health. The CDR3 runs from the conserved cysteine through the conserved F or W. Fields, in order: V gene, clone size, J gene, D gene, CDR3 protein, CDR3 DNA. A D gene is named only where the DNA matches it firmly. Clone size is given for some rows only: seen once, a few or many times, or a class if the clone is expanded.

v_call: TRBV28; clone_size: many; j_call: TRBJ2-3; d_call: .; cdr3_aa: CASSNQGLAVDTQYF; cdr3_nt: TGTGCCAGCAGCAACCAGGGGCTAGCGGTGGATACGCAGTATTTT
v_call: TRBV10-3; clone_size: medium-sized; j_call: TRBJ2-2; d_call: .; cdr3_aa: CAISEMSNTGELFF; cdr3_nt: TGTGCCATCAGTGAGATGTCCAACACCGGGGAGCTGTTTTTT
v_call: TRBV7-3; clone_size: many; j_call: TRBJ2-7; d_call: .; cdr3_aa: CASSLNSGPYEQYF; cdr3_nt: TGTGCCAGCAGCTTAAATTCAGGGCCCTACGAGCAGTACTTC
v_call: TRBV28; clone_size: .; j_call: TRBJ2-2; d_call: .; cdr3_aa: CASSTRVRVNTGELFF; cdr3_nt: TGTGCCAGCAGTACCCGGGTGAGGGTGAACACCGGGGAGCTGTTTTTT
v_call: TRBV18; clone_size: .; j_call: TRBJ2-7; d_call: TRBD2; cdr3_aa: CASSLLAPTLEQYF; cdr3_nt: TGTGCCAGCTCTCTACTAGCGCCGACTCTCGAGCAGTACTTC
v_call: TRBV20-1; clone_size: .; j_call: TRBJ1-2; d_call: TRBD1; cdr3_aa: CSAPGTANYAYTF; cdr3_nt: TGCAGTGCCCCCGGGACAGCAAACTATGCCTACACCTTC
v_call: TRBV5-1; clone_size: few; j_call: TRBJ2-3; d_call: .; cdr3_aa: CASSSGTTDTQYF; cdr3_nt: TGCGCCAGCAGCTCTGGAACCACAGATACGCAGTATTTT
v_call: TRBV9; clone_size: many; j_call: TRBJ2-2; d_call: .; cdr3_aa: CASSGLTGGYTGELFF; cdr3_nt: TGTGCCAGCAGCGGACTAACTGGCGGATACACCGGGGAGCTGTTTTTT
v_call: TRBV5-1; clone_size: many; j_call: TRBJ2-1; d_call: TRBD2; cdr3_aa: CASSSRTSDRYNEQFF; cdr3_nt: TGCGCCAGCAGCTCTCGGACTAGCGACCGATACAATGAGCAGTTCTTC
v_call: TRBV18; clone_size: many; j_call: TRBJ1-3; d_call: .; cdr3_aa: CASSPWESGNTIYF; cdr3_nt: TGTGCCAGCTCACCGTGGGAGTCTGGAAACACCATATATTTT
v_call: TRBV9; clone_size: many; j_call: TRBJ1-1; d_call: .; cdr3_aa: CASSVVGTNTEAFF; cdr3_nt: TGTGCCAGCAGCGTAGTCGGGACGAACACTGAAGCTTTCTTT
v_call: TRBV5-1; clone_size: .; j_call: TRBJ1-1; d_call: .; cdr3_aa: CASSLFPGAPTEAFF; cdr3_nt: TGCGCCAGCAGCTTGTTCCCAGGGGCGCCCACTGAAGCTTTCTTT
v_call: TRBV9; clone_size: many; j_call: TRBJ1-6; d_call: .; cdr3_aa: CASSVVGEYNSPLHF; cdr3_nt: TGTGCCAGCAGCGTAGTGGGGGAGTATAATTCACCCCTCCACTTT
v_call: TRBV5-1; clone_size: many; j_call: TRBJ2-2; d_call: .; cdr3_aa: CASSMTVPNTGELFF; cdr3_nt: TGCGCCAGCAGCATGACAGTGCCGAACACCGGGGAGCTGTTTTTT
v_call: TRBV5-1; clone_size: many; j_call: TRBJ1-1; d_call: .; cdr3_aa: CASSLVSGDLNTEAFF; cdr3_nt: TGCGCCAGCAGCTTGGTGTCAGGGGACTTGAACACTGAAGCTTTCTTT
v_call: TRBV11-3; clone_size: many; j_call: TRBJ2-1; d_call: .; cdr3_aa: CASRRDSGTRTNEQFF; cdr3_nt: TGTGCCAGCAGGCGGGATTCCGGGACAAGGACCAATGAGCAGTTCTTC
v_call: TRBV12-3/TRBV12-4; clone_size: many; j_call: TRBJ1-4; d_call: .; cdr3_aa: CASSSHSGGEKLFF; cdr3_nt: TGTGCCAGCAGTTCCCACTCCGGTGGTGAAAAACTGTTTTTT
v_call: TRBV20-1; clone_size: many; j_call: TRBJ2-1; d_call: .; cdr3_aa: CSATSGDNEQFF; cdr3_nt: TGCAGTGCTACCTCAGGGGACAATGAGCAGTTCTTC
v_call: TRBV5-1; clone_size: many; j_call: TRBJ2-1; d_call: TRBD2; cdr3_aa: CASSTSGDGYNEQFF; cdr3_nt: TGCGCCAGCAGCACTAGCGGGGACGGCTACAATGAGCAGTTCTTC
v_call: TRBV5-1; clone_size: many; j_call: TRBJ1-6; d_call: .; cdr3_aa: CASSQQGFNSPLHF; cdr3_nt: TGCGCCAGCAGCCAGCAGGGTTTTAATTCACCCCTCCACTTT
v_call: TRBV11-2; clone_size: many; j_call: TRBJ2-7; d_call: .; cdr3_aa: CASSLRAPARAEQYF; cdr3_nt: TGTGCCAGCAGCCTCCGGGCCCCGGCCCGGGCCGAGCAGTACTTC
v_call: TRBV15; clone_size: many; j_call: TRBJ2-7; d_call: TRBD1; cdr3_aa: CATSPTGTGGEQYF; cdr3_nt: TGTGCCACCAGCCCAACCGGGACAGGGGGCGAGCAGTACTTC
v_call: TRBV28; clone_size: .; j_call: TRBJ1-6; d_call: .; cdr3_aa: CAKSWRQPDSPLHF; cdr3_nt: TGTGCCAAAAGCTGGAGACAGCCAGATTCACCCCTCCACTTT
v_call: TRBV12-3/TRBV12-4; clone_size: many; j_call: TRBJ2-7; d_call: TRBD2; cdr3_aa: CASSLGLAVEQYF; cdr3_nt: TGTGCCAGCAGTTTAGGGCTAGCGGTCGAGCAGTACTTC
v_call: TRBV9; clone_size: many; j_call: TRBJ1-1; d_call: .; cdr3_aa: CASSVLPENTEAFF; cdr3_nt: TGTGCCAGCAGCGTACTCCCCGAGAACACTGAAGCTTTCTTT
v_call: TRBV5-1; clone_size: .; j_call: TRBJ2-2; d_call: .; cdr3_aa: CANSLAPLVTGELFF; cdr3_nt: TGCGCCAACAGCTTGGCCCCTCTAGTCACCGGGGAGCTGTTTTTC
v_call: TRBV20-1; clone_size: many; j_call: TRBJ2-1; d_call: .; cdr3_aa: CSARDRLRQFF; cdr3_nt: TGCAGTGCTAGGGACAGACTACGACAGTTCTTC
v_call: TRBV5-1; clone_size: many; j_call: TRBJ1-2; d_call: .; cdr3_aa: CASRRTEANYGYTF; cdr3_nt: TGCGCCAGCAGAAGGACAGAAGCTAACTATGGCTACACCTTC
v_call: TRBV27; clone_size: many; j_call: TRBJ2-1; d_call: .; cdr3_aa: CASSPGLGNEQFF; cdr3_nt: TGTGCCAGCAGCCCGGGACTCGGCAATGAGCAGTTCTTC